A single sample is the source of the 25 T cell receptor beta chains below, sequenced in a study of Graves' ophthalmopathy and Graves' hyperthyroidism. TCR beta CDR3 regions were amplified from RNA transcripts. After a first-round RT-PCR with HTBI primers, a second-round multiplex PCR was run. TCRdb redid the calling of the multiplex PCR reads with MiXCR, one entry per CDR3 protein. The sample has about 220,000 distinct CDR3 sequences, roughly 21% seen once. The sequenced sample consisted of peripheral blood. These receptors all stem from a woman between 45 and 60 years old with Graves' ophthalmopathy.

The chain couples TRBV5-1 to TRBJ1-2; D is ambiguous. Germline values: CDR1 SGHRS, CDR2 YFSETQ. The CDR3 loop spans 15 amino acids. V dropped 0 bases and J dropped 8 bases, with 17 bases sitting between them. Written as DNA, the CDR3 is TGCGCCAGCAGCTTGGAGGCAGGTCGGTTTCAGGGCTACACCTTC. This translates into CASSLEAGRFQGYTF.

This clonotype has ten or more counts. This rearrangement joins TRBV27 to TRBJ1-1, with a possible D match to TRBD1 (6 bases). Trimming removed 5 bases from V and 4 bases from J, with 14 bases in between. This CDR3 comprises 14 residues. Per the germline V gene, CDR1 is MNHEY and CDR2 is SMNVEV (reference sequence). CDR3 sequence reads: CASSPRKGGTEAFF. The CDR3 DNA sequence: TGTGCCAGCAGTCCGAGGAAGGGGGGCACTGAAGCTTTCTTT.

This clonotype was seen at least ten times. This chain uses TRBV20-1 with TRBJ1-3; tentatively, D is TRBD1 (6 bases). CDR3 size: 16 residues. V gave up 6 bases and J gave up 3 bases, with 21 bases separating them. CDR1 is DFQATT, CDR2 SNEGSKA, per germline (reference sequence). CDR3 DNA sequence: TGCAGTGCCGAGCTCGGGGGGCGCCTCCGTGGAAACACCATATATTTT. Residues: CSAELGGRLRGNTIYF.

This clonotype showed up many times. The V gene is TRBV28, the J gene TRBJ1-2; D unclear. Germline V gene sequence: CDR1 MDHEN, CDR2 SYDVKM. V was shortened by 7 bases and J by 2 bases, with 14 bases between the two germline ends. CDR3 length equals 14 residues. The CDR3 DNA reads TGTGCCAGCACCGCCCTCCCCCCAAACTATGGCTACACCTTC. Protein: CASTALPPNYGYTF.

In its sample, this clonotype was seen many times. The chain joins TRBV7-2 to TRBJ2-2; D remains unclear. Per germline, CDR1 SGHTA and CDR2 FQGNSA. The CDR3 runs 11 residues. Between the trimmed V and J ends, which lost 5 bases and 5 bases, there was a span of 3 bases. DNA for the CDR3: TGTGCCAGCAGCGGAACCGGGGAGCTGTTTTTT. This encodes CASSGTGELFF.

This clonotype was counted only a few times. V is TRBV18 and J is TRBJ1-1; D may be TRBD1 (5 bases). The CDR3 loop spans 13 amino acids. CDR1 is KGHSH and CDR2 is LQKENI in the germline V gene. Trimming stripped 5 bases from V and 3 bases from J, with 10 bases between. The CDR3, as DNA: TGTGCCAGCTCAAGGGAAGGGGACACTGAAGCTTTCTTT. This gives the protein CASSREGDTEAFF.

The CDR3 loop is CASSYRAESYEQYF. The CDR3 DNA is TGTGCCAGCAGTTACAGGGCCGAGTCCTACGAGCAGTACTTC. The genes are TRBV6-2 or TRBV6-3 and TRBJ2-7, with D unclear. CDR3 length: 14 amino acids. Trimming left V 2 bases short and J 1 base short, with 9 bases between. The germline V gene has CDR1 MNHEY and CDR2 SVGEGT.

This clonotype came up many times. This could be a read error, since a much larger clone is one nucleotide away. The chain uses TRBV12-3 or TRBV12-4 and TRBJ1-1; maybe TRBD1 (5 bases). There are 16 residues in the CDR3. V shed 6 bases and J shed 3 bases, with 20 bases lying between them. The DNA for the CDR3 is TGTGCCAGCAGACACGGATCAACGACGGGGGACACTGAAGCTTTCTTT. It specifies CASRHGSTTGDTEAFF.

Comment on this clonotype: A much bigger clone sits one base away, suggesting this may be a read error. This CDR3 is CAWTTGRELFF. CDR3 nucleotides: TGTGCCTGGACCACAGGCAGGGAGCTGTTTTTT. The rearrangement uses TRBV30 and TRBJ2-2, with a possible D match to TRBD1 (5 bases). CDR3 length equals 11 residues. CDR1 GTSNPN and CDR2 SVGIG come from the germline V gene (reference sequence). V was clipped by 4 bases and J by 9 bases, with 9 bases between them. Using reference TRBV30 and TRBJ2-2 for the parts outside the CDR3, the full variable domain is SQTIHQWPATLVQPVGSPLSLECTVEGTSNPNLYWYRQAAGRGLQLLFYSVGIGQISSEVPQNLSASRPQDRQFILSSKKLLLSDSGFYLCAWTTGRELFFGEGSRLTVL.

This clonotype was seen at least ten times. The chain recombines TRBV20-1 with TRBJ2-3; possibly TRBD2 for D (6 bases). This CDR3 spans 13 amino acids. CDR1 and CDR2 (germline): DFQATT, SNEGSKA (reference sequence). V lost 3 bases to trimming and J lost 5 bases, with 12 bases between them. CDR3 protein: CSARDYFVDTQYF. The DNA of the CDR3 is TGCAGTGCTAGGGACTATTTCGTAGATACGCAGTATTTT.

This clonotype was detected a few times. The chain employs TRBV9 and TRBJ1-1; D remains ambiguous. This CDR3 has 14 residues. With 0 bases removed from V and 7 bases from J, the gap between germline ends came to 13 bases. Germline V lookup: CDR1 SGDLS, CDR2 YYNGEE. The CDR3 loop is CASSVVTDGGEAFF. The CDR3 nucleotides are TGTGCCAGCAGCGTAGTTACAGATGGAGGTGAAGCTTTCTTT.

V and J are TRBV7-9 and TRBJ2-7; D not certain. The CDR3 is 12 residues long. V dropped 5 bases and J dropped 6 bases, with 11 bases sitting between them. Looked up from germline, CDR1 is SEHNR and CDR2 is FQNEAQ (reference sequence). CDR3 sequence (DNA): TGTGCCAGCAGCCTCCCAAACTCCGAGCAGTACTTC. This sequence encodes CASSLPNSEQYF.

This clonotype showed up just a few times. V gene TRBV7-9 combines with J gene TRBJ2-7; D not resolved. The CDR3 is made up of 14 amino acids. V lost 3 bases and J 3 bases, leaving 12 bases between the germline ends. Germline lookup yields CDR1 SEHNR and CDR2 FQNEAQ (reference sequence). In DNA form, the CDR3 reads TGTGCCAGCAGCTTCCAAAACAGCTACTACGAGCAGTACTTC. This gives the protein CASSFQNSYYEQYF.

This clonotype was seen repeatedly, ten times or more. The CDR3 here is CASSFAGEYEQYF. The CDR3, as DNA: TGTGCCAGCAGTTTCGCGGGAGAGTACGAGCAGTACTTC. The chain employs TRBV27 and TRBJ2-7; 7 bases match TRBD2. Germline V gene data show CDR1 as MNHEY and CDR2 as SMNVEV (reference sequence). This CDR3 is 13 amino acids long. Trimming took 3 bases from V and 4 from J; bases not matched to a gene: 3.

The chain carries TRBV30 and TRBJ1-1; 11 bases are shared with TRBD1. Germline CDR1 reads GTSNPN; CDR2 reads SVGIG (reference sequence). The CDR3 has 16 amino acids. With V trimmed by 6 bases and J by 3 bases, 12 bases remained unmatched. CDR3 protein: CACVSRDRGLHTEAFF. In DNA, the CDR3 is TGTGCCTGCGTTAGCCGGGACAGGGGGTTACACACTGAAGCTTTCTTT. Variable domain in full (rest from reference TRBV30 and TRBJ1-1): SQTIHQWPATLVQPVGSPLSLECTVEGTSNPNLYWYRQAAGRGLQLLFYSVGIGQISSEVPQNLSASRPQDRQFILSSKKLLLSDSGFYLCACVSRDRGLHTEAFFGQGTRLTVV.

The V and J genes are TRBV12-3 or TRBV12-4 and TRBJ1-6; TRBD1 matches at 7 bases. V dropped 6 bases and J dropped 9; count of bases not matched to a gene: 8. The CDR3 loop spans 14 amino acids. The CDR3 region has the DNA TGTGCCAGCAGGTTCGGGACAGAATTTTCACCCCTCCACTTT. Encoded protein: CASRFGTEFSPLHF.

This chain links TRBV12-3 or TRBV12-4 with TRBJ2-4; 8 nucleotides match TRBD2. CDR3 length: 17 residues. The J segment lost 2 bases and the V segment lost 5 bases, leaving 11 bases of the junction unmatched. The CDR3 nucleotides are TGTGCCAGCAGTGACTCGCTAGCGGGCACTTCCAAAAACATTCAGTACTTC. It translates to CASSDSLAGTSKNIQYF.

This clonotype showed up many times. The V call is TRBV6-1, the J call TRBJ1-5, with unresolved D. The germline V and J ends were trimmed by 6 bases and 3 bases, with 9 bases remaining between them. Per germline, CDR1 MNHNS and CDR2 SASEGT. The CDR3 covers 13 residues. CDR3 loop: CASRSGYNQPQHF. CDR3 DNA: TGTGCCAGCAGGTCCGGGTACAATCAGCCCCAGCATTTT.

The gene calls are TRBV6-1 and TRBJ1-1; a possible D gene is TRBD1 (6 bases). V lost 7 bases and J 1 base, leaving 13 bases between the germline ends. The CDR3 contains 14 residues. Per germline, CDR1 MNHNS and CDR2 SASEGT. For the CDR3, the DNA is TGTGCCAGCACGGACAGCCTCTCGAACACTGAAGCTTTCTTT. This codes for CASTDSLSNTEAFF.

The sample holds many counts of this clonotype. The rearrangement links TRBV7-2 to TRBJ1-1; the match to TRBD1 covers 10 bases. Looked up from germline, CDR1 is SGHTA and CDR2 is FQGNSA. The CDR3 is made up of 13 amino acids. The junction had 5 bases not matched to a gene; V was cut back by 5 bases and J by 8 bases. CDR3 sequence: CASSTPTGGEAFF. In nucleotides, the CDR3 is TGTGCCAGCAGCACCCCGACAGGGGGCGAAGCTTTCTTT.

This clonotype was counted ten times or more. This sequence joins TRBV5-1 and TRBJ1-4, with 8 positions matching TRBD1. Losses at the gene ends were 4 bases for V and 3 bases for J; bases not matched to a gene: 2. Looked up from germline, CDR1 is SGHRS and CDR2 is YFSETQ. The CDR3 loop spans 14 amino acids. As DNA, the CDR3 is TGCGCCAGCAGCCGGACAGGGTCTAATGAAAAACTGTTTTTT. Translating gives CASSRTGSNEKLFF.

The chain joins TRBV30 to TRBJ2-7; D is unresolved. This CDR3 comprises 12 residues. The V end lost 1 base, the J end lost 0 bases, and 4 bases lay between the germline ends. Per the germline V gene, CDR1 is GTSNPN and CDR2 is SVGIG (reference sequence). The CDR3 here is CAWSATSYEQYF. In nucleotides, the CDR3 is TGTGCCTGGAGTGCCACCTCCTACGAGCAGTACTTC.

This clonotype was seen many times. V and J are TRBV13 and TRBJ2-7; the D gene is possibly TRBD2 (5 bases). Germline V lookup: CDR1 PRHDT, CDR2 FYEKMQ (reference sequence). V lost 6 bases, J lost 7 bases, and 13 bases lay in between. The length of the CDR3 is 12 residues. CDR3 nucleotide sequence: TGTGCCAGCAGTCTCGGGATCTTAGAGCAGTACTTC. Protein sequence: CASSLGILEQYF.

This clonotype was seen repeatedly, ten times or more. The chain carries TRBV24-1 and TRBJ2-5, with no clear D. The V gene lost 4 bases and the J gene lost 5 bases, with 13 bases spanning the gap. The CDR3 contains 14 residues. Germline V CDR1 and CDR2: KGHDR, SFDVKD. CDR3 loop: CATSDPQHLETQYF. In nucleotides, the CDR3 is TGTGCCACCAGTGACCCCCAACATTTGGAGACCCAGTACTTC.

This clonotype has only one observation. The CDR3 DNA reads as TGTGCCAGCAGTGCCCTATCAGGGACCCGCGCGACCCAGTACTTC. Its translation is CASSALSGTRATQYF. The chain uses TRBV6-1 and TRBJ2-5, with D perhaps being TRBD1 or TRBD2 (5 bases each). The length of the CDR3 is 15 residues. The V end lost 4 bases, the J end lost 7 bases, and 19 bases lay between the germline ends. Per germline, CDR1 MNHNS and CDR2 SASEGT.